This T cell receptor (beta chain) was recovered during a study of T cells in women clearing cervical HPV infection (dated by TCRdb to 2017 to 2018). With respect to the entire study: Cases were approximately 25 women with histologically confirmed HPV16-related CIN3 or worse, including 2 invasive cancers. Because only a few women had HLA typing data, the possibility that HLA type acted as a confounder could not be ruled out. For cases, a median interval of about 150 days, with an interquartile range of about 90 to 210 days, was observed between lesion detection and blood sampling. Cases and controls were matched on age within five years and on year of sample collection. The controls were about 26 women whose single incident HPV16 infection cleared within 12 months with no development of precancer or cancer. In the parent cohort, around 10,000 women aged 18 or older were enrolled in Guanacaste, Costa Rica, during about 1993 to 1995 and then followed for six to eight years. The exploratory proof-of-principle case-control study was nested within the Guanacaste HPV Natural History Study in Costa Rica and compared TCR repertoires across cervical HPV16 outcomes. Blood from cases was drawn at the visit where the lesion was first identified, while blood from controls was drawn once the infection was no longer detected. Cases had a median age of around 34 years compared with 38 to 40 for controls, and baseline characteristics showed no significant differences between the groups. As quality controls, five blinded duplicates were added to each group, bringing the total to approximately 60 samples made up of around 50 participants and some 10 replicates. Broad study findings and their caveats: Significantly higher TCR repertoire richness was observed in CIN3+ cases than in controls across sequencing depths, whereas no difference in evenness was found. Because of the cross-sectional design, the study could not determine whether the associations came before infection or resulted from infection, and neither effector/memory subsets nor HPV-specific T cells were isolated. Because the number of T cells in each sample was unknown, differences in richness could reflect differing T-cell content rather than repertoire biology. Random forest classifiers combining richness and V gene abundances distinguished cases from controls with an estimated AUC of about 0.8. Lower TRBV6-7 relative abundance was observed in cases than in controls (about 0.1% versus 0.15%; Bonferroni P = 0.0008).

The junction carries 21 bases between V and J, which are trimmed by 0 bases and 2 bases respectively. Sequences WSHSY (CDR1) and SAAADI (CDR2) are obtained from the germline V gene. CDR3 length: 19 amino acids, cysteine to phenylalanine. The 48 bases shown cover part of the CDR3, and their frame starts at base 1. Every participant had a single incident cervical HPV16 infection, and women with prevalent HPV16 infections were excluded. Cervical HPV DNA was detected with MY09/MY11 PCR, and genotyping was done with dot-blot hybridization. Around 15 mL of heparinized blood were centrifuged, and the buffy coat was split into aliquots, frozen at -30 degrees C, and then kept at -80 degrees C. QIAGEN kits were used to extract genomic DNA from the buffy coat specimens. TCR beta CDR3 regions were amplified by multiplex PCR from an average of 1200 ng genomic DNA per sample using the immunoSEQ assay. To correct primer bias, the assay used a complete synthetic TCR repertoire to set an amplification baseline. The amplicons were sequenced using the Illumina platform. As for the original processing: Sequences were error-corrected by clustering with frequency ratios and a modified nearest-neighbor algorithm, then analyzed in the immunoSEQ Analyzer with IMGT gene definitions. TCR richness and evenness were averaged over 20 rarefaction repeats at each rarefaction depth, excluding samples with fewer sequences than the depth. V, D and J gene relative abundances were compared between groups with Wilcoxon rank sum tests, applying FDR correction. Blinded duplicates gave an intraclass correlation of around 96% for TCR richness and an average of roughly 76% across 66 gene segments. TCRdb's version of the immuneACCESS table is confined to in-frame rearrangements and falls short of the full clone set. An unresolved V gene accounts for under half of the shortfall where checked; the remainder is of unknown origin. V and J calls and clone size follow that table, whereas D and trimming were derived from the DNA. The sample table records tens of thousands of clones. The ten largest clones represent around 1.3% of the sample.

On this clone: Its antigen specificity is not known. The read halts 3 residues ahead of the CDR3 end, with the missing end drawn from the germline J gene.

This sequence was found in a woman aged 18-69 years with a cervical HPV16 infection that either progressed to CIN3+ or cleared (not recorded which). The rearranged segments are TRBV10-2 and TRBJ2-3; the D region possibly corresponds to TRBD2 (6 bases align). The material sequenced was blood buffy coat. The DNA read from the CDR3 is TGCGCCAGCAGTGAGTCCTTCCTAGCGAGAGGAGGGATCACAGATACG. This gives the protein CASSESFLARGGITDT. The whole CDR3 reads CASSESFLARGGITDTQYF.